These 13 T cell receptor beta chains came from one sample sequenced in a study of T cell repertoires in cytomegalovirus infection. What these receptors recognize is not known. Each CDR3 protein is one row after TCRdb ran MiXCR on the reads. Among about 160,000 distinct CDR3 sequences listed, about a fifth were seen once. Material: CD8+ T cells from cultured PBMCs, obtained from culture after CMV antigen stimulation. Receptor source: a human donor in good health (CMV status not recorded). Some clones in this sample may be carry-over from other donors' samples.

This clonotype was recorded a few times. V usage is TRBV7-9 and J usage is TRBJ2-5, with TRBD2 identical over 7 bases. CDR1 and CDR2 from the germline V gene are SEHNR and FQNEAQ (reference sequence). V trimming: 5 bases; J trimming: 0 bases; junction bases outside the gene matches: 6. CDR3 length: 15 amino acids. The CDR3 spells CASSATSEYQETQYF. The DNA of the CDR3 is TGTGCCAGCAGCGCCACTAGCGAGTACCAAGAGACCCAGTACTTC.

This chain connects TRBV7-6 to TRBJ2-7, with D perhaps matching TRBD1 (6 bases). Between the trimmed V and J ends, which lost 5 bases and 1 base, there was a span of 15 bases. CDR1 is SGHVS, CDR2 FNYEAQ, per germline. The CDR3 is made up of 15 amino acids. The CDR3 reads CASSLSRGQSYEQYF. CDR3 nucleotides: TGTGCCAGCAGCCTAAGTCGGGGACAATCCTACGAGCAGTACTTC.

V gene TRBV6-2 or TRBV6-3 combines with J gene TRBJ1-1; tentative D call: TRBD1 (6 bases). Per the germline V gene, CDR1 is MNHEY and CDR2 is SVGEGT. This CDR3 has 12 amino acids. The V and J ends lost 6 bases and 5 bases respectively, with 10 bases between them. The CDR3 reads CASSQGTTEAFF. The DNA of the CDR3 is TGTGCCAGCAGCCAGGGGACAACTGAAGCTTTCTTT.

This clonotype has more than one count but fewer than ten. The gene calls are TRBV7-6 and TRBJ1-1; 7 bases are shared with TRBD1. Germline CDR1 is SGHVS and CDR2 is FNYEAQ. CDR3 length: 13 amino acids. J was trimmed by 7 bases and V by 5 bases; bases with no gene match: 7. The CDR3 is CASSLGTDREAFF. CDR3 DNA: TGTGCCAGCAGCCTCGGGACAGATCGTGAAGCTTTCTTT. Combining the CDR3 with reference TRBV7-6 and TRBJ1-1 gives the whole variable domain GAGVSQSPRYKVTKRGQDVALRCDPISGHVSLYWYRQALGQGPEFLTYFNYEAQQDKSGLPNDRFSAERPEGSISTLTIQRTEQRDSAMYRCASSLGTDREAFFGQGTRLTVV.

The rearrangement links TRBV5-1 to TRBJ1-1, with 12 bases aligning to TRBD1. This CDR3 comprises 18 residues. With 0 bases clipped from V and 3 bases from J, the junction kept 9 bases outside the gene matches. From germline, CDR1 is SGHRS and CDR2 YFSETQ. Here the CDR3 reads CASSLAGTGGWRDTEAFF. As DNA, the CDR3 is TGCGCCAGCAGCTTGGCCGGGACAGGGGGCTGGAGGGACACTGAAGCTTTCTTT.

The V and J genes are TRBV2 and TRBJ1-5; TRBD1 matches at 9 bases. The CDR3 is made up of 17 amino acids. V shed 9 bases, J shed 0 bases, and the junction held 12 bases outside the gene matches. Per the germline V gene, CDR1 is SNHLY and CDR2 is FYNNEI. In DNA, the CDR3 is TGTGCCAGTAAGGGACAGGGTGTACGAGATAGCAATCAGCCCCAGCATTTT. Translation: CASKGQGVRDSNQPQHF. The complete variable domain, with remaining parts taken from reference TRBV2 and TRBJ1-5, reads EPEVTQTPSHQVTQMGQEVILRCVPISNHLYFYWYRQILGQKVEFLVSFYNNEISEKSEIFDDQFSVERPDGSNFTLKIRSTKLEDSAMYFCASKGQGVRDSNQPQHFGDGTRLSIL.

The rearrangement uses TRBV7-9 and TRBJ2-7; TRBD2 might be the D (5 bases). Trimming removed 3 bases from V and 2 bases from J, with 11 bases in between. This CDR3 comprises 14 residues. Germline V gene sequence: CDR1 SEHNR, CDR2 FQNEAQ (reference sequence). The CDR3 nucleotides are TGTGCCAGCAGCTTTAGCGACGGCCCCTACGAGCAGTACTTC. It specifies CASSFSDGPYEQYF.

This clonotype was seen more than once but under ten times. V and J are TRBV14 and TRBJ1-2; D remains ambiguous. The CDR3 extends over 13 amino acids. Trimming took 0 bases from V and 8 from J, leaving 10 bases between them. CDR1 and CDR2 from the germline V gene are SGHDN and FVKESK. CDR3 sequence (DNA): TGTGCCAGCAGCCAAGAATATAGGTCGGGCTACACCTTC. This translates into CASSQEYRSGYTF.

The chain carries TRBV27 and TRBJ2-7, with 8 bases that match TRBD2. Unmatched junction bases numbered 6, after V lost 10 bases and J lost 4 bases. Germline CDR1 and CDR2: MNHEY and SMNVEV (reference sequence). CDR3 length: 12 amino acids. CDR3 protein: CATRGGLYEQYF. The DNA of the CDR3 is TGTGCCACACGGGGGGGCCTATACGAGCAGTACTTC.

This clonotype turned up a few times. This rearrangement joins TRBV4-3 to TRBJ1-1; 7 nucleotides align to TRBD1. The V and J ends lost 2 bases and 0 bases, in that order; junction bases with no gene match: 15. The CDR3 spans 19 residues. Germline V gene lookup returns CDR1 LGHNA and CDR2 YSLEER. The CDR3 DNA reads TGCGCCAGCAGCCAAACTTACCCGTCGGAGGGGGCCATGAACACTGAAGCTTTCTTT. Residues: CASSQTYPSEGAMNTEAFF.

The table lists this clonotype with a few counts. The V gene is TRBV6-2 or TRBV6-3, the J gene TRBJ2-1, with 8 nucleotides matching TRBD2. CDR3 length: 17 residues. Germline assignment: CDR1 MNHEY and CDR2 SVGEGT. Germline trimming cut 0 bases from V and 2 bases from J; bases unmatched to any gene: 6. CDR3 amino acids: CASSYSLPGGAYNEQFF. CDR3 DNA sequence: TGTGCCAGCAGTTACTCGTTGCCGGGGGGGGCCTACAATGAGCAGTTCTTC.

With regard to this clonotype: The germline gene is not matched at one end of the junction; a read error may be the cause. The rearrangement joins TRBV11-2 to TRBJ2-1; no firm D call. The germline V gene has CDR1 SGHAT and CDR2 FQNNGV. There are 11 residues in the CDR3. CDR3 sequence reads: CASSVEYEQFF. The DNA for the CDR3 is TGTGCCAGCAGCGTAGAGTATGAGCAGTTCTTC.

This sequence joins TRBV11-2 and TRBJ2-3; no clear D. CDR3 length equals 15 residues. Trimming took 5 bases from V and 0 from J, leaving 12 bases between them. Germline CDR1 SGHAT, CDR2 FQNNGV. CDR3 protein: CASSLTPASTDTQYF. The CDR3 DNA follows: TGTGCCAGCAGCCTCACCCCGGCTAGCACAGATACGCAGTATTTT.